The 15 T cell receptor beta chains presented below share a single source sample, sequenced in a study of memory CD4+ T cells and cytomegalovirus serostatus. The sort gate was single viable CD3+CD4+CD8-CD45RO+ cells for memory CD4+ T cells. The data were produced by immunoSEQ multiplex PCR, yet TCRdb's version contains in-frame clones alone and is incomplete. The sample comprises about 39,000 clones, over 60% of which are singletons, and 0.75% to 0.9% rests with the top ten. Sample: memory CD4+ T cells from blood. The receptors stem from an adult in good health and CMV-seronegative.

The chain has TRBV19 and TRBJ2-4; D gene uncertain. Germline CDR1 reads LNHDA; CDR2 reads SQIVND (reference sequence). This CDR3 spans 19 amino acids. V shed 2 bases and J shed 0 bases, with 20 bases lying between them. The CDR3 loop is CASSIWPSSSGVAKNIQYF. DNA of the CDR3: TGTGCCAGTAGTATATGGCCAAGCTCGAGTGGAGTAGCCAAAAACATTCAGTACTTC. Full variable domain (remainder filled in from reference TRBV19 and TRBJ2-4): DGGITQSPKYLFRKEGQNVTLSCEQNLNHDAMYWYRQDPGQGLRLIYYSQIVNDFQKGDIAEGYSVSREKKESFPLTVTSAQKNPTAFYLCASSIWPSSSGVAKNIQYFGAGTRLSVL.

The CDR3: CASRPPGSSNTGELFF. CDR3 DNA: TGTGCCAGCAGGCCTCCAGGGAGTTCGAACACCGGGGAGCTGTTTTTT. The chain has TRBV11-2 and TRBJ2-2, with D perhaps being TRBD1 or TRBD2 (5 bases each). V gave up 6 bases and J gave up 0 bases, with 14 bases separating them. The CDR3 spans 16 residues. CDR1 is SGHAT and CDR2 is FQNNGV in the germline V gene.

V and J are TRBV30 and TRBJ2-6; D is unclear. This CDR3 spans 14 amino acids. The germline gives CDR1 GTSNPN, CDR2 SVGIG (reference sequence). With 6 bases removed from V and 0 bases from J, the gap between germline ends came to 9 bases. Here the CDR3 reads CACLSSSGANVLTF. The CDR3 DNA reads TGTGCCTGCCTTTCCAGCTCTGGGGCCAACGTCCTGACTTTC. The whole variable domain, remainder taken from reference TRBV30 and TRBJ2-6, is SQTIHQWPATLVQPVGSPLSLECTVEGTSNPNLYWYRQAAGRGLQLLFYSVGIGQISSEVPQNLSASRPQDRQFILSSKKLLLSDSGFYLCACLSSSGANVLTFGAGSRLTVL.

This chain uses TRBV5-1 with TRBJ1-2, with D unclear. The germline V and J ends were trimmed by 3 bases and 4 bases, with 4 bases remaining between them. The CDR3 is 11 amino acids. CDR1 and CDR2 from the germline V gene are SGHRS and YFSETQ. For the CDR3, the DNA is TGCGCCAGCAGCTCCTTCTATGGCTACACCTTC. Amino acids: CASSSFYGYTF.

The CDR3 DNA sequence: TGTGCCAGTAGTATAATTGAAGGATCCGTTCAGCCCCAGCATTTT. Its translation is CASSIIEGSVQPQHF. The chain joins TRBV19 to TRBJ1-5; D gene unclear. The CDR3 spans 15 residues. V was clipped by 2 bases and J by 6 bases, with 14 bases between them. The germline CDR1 and CDR2 sequences are LNHDA and SQIVND (reference sequence).

The chain combines TRBV5-1 with TRBJ2-3, with D possibly TRBD2 on 5 matching bases. This CDR3 is built from 16 residues. Trimming stripped 4 bases from V and 1 base from J, with 16 bases between. Germline loops: CDR1 SGHRS, CDR2 YFSETQ. CDR3 loop: CASSPSPSGGTDTQYF. The DNA of the CDR3 is TGCGCCAGCAGCCCTTCCCCCAGCGGTGGCACAGATACGCAGTATTTT.

This sequence joins TRBV11-1 and TRBJ2-6, with 9 bases that match TRBD1. The V gene's germline CDR1 is SGHAT and CDR2 FQDESV (reference sequence). V was pared by 5 bases and J by 1 base, with 12 bases of the junction left unmatched. The CDR3 runs to 19 residues. The CDR3 is CASSAGQGAVRSGANVLTF. CDR3 in DNA: TGTGCCAGCAGCGCGGGACAGGGAGCGGTTCGTTCTGGGGCCAACGTCCTGACTTTC.

This chain joins TRBV18 and TRBJ1-2, with 8 bases aligning to TRBD1. With V trimmed by 1 base and J by 4 bases, 11 bases remained unmatched. Germline V gene data show CDR1 as KGHSH and CDR2 as LQKENI. The CDR3 spans 17 residues. DNA of the CDR3: TGTGCCAGCTCACCACAGGGACAGGTTGCTCGGGGCTATGGCTACACCTTC. Amino acids: CASSPQGQVARGYGYTF.

The V call is TRBV7-9, the J call TRBJ1-6, with a possible D match to TRBD1 (5 bases). This CDR3 spans 13 amino acids. V lost 1 base and J lost 10, with 8 bases in between. Looked up from germline, CDR1 is SEHNR and CDR2 is FQNEAQ (reference sequence). The CDR3 reads CASSLVGESPLHF. In nucleotides, the CDR3 is TGTGCCAGCAGCTTAGTAGGGGAGTCACCCCTCCACTTT.

The chain is built from TRBV6-1 and TRBJ2-2; no clear D. Trimming removed 8 bases from V and 3 bases from J, with 4 bases in between. Looked up from germline, CDR1 is MNHNS and CDR2 is SASEGT. The CDR3 consists of 11 residues. CDR3 sequence (DNA): TGTGCCAGCGGTCACACCGGGGAGCTGTTTTTT. Residues: CASGHTGELFF.

The V call is TRBV5-1, the J call TRBJ2-6; unclear D gene. This CDR3 has 15 residues. Per germline, CDR1 SGHRS and CDR2 YFSETQ. Trimming pared 4 bases from V and 0 bases from J, leaving 8 bases between. CDR3 nucleotides: TGCGCCAGCAGCCAGACTTTCTCTGGGGCCAACGTCCTGACTTTC. It codes for CASSQTFSGANVLTF.

This clone was detected only once. The rearrangement joins TRBV5-1 to TRBJ2-3; 7 bases are shared with TRBD2. Germline CDR1 and CDR2: SGHRS and YFSETQ. The CDR3 is made up of 16 amino acids. The V segment lost 3 bases and the J segment 0 bases; nucleotides outside the gene matches: 7. CDR3 DNA sequence: TGCGCCAGCAGCTCACTAGCGAGTGCTAGCACAGATACGCAGTATTTT. Protein sequence: CASSSLASASTDTQYF.

The chain has TRBV4-1 and TRBJ2-1; a weak D match, TRBD2 (5 bases). The CDR3 is 12 residues long. Germline loops: CDR1 MGHRA, CDR2 YSYEKL. V lost 5 bases to trimming and J lost 12 bases, with 14 bases between them. CDR3 amino acids: CASSTLGVTQFF. The CDR3, as DNA: TGCGCCAGCAGCACACTCGGGGTTACGCAGTTCTTC.

The genes are TRBV5-6 and TRBJ2-7; no clear D gene. CDR1 SGHDT and CDR2 YYEEEE come from the germline V gene. The CDR3 covers 13 residues. V lost 1 base to trimming and J lost 6 bases, with 11 bases between them. This chain's CDR3 is CASSLFRTSEQYF. Written as DNA, the CDR3 is TGTGCCAGCAGCTTGTTTAGGACCAGCGAGCAGTACTTC.

CDR3 residues: CASSEYVGEQFF. The DNA of the CDR3 is TGCGCCAGCAGTGAATACGTCGGTGAGCAGTTCTTC. V is TRBV10-1 and J is TRBJ2-1, with D hard to call. Trimming cost V 3 bases and J 9 bases, with 9 bases left between them. This CDR3 is 12 amino acids long. CDR1 is WNHNN and CDR2 is SYGVQD in the germline V gene (reference sequence).